The sequence of this TCR beta chain was determined in a study of control samples from healthy donors and cancer patients. Looked up from germline, CDR1 is WNHNN and CDR2 is SYGVQD (reference sequence). The CDR3 extends over 15 amino acids. V was cut by 7 bases and J by 3 bases, with 19 bases left in between. The method was immunoSEQ multiplex PCR; TCRdb's version includes in-frame clones alone and lacks a portion of them. Counted here are around 110,000 clones, 85% to 90% occurring once; the ten biggest clones make up less than 1.5%. The chain couples TRBV10-1 to TRBJ2-7, with D possibly being TRBD1 or TRBD2 (5 bases each). This receptor was identified in a woman in her 50s with colorectal cancer. What was sequenced was PBMCs. The CDR3 spells CASTPTRDQYYEQYF. DNA of the CDR3: TGCGCCAGCACCCCGACCCGGGACCAATACTACGAGCAGTACTTC.